This record covers a single T cell receptor beta chain. What antigen it recognizes has not been identified. Per-base quality was not reported, and no clone a single base away is much larger than it. This specimen belongs to a study of blood T cell repertoires in COVID-19 (dated by TCRdb to 2018 to 2021). With regard to the full study: The collaborator samples originated in the United States, Italy and Spain and spanned the acute and convalescent phases of COVID-19. The material from the prospective study consisted of cDNA or gDNA derived from T cells, B-cell-depleted T cells, or PBMCs. Subjects who had been exposed to COVID-19, were actively infected with it, or had recovered from it provided the deeply sampled blood TCRbeta repertoires that made up the dataset. A freely available public database, intended as a resource for researchers studying the immune response to SARS-CoV-2, is where the repertoires were released. The samples were drawn from two sources: the first 160 participants of the ongoing ImmuneRACE study, and 950 to 1,500 subjects contributed by 6 global collaborators. Nearly every sample came with metadata listing a de-identified subject ID, COVID-19 status, age in years and sex. Where HLA class I and class II types were available, the types were taken from metadata supplied by the sample provider, not from assay-based typing. The research as a whole found: Clinical and demographic metadata were provided uncurated, with the amount varying by source and participant.

The collaborating institutions used their own protocols to collect whole blood in K2EDTA tubes. For TCRbeta analysis, collaborator samples were shipped as frozen whole blood, as isolated PBMCs, or as DNA extracted from either sample type. The immunoSEQ Assay, a bias-controlled multiplex PCR, was used to amplify TCRbeta CDR3 regions from genomic DNA. The study's processing was this. The number of nucleated cells in each sample was estimated from the amplification of reference gene primers within the assay. To quantify the absolute abundance of each unique TCRbeta CDR3 rearrangement, sequence reads were collapsed and filtered. For each sample, productive Simpson clonality was calculated by taking the square root of Simpson's diversity index across productive rearrangements. Held by TCRdb, this immuneACCESS table contains in-frame sequences only and omits some clones. Under half of the omission traces to an unresolved V gene where checked; the cause of the rest is unknown. That table furnishes V, J and clone size, whereas the DNA furnished D and trimming. The sample table contains 25,000 to 35,000 clones; only one count was recorded for around 82% of them. 15% of the sample is taken by the ten largest.

Based on the germline V gene, the CDR1 and CDR2 sequences are SGHRS and YFSETQ. Counted from cysteine to phenylalanine, this CDR3 has 14 amino acids. Of the read, only the CDR3 DNA is kept; its 42 bases are in frame from base 1. At the junction V is shortened by 0 bases and J by 5 bases, with 11 bases in between. The receptor comes from a man aged 65 to 79 with active COVID-19. The chain is assembled from TRBV5-1 and TRBJ1-1, with the D gene not clear enough to name. Sample: peripheral blood. The DNA is TGCGCCAGCAGCTTGGGCGGGGTTCGAACTGAAGCTTTCTTT. The translation is CASSLGGVRTEAFF. The full variable domain, with segments outside the CDR3 supplied by the reference TRBV5-1 and TRBJ1-1 proteins, appears as KAGVTQTPRYLIKTRGQQVTLSCSPISGHRSVSWYQQTPGQGLQFLFEYFSETQRNKGNFPGRFSGRQFSNSRSEMNVSTLELGDSALYLCASSLGGVRTEAFFGQGTRLTVV.